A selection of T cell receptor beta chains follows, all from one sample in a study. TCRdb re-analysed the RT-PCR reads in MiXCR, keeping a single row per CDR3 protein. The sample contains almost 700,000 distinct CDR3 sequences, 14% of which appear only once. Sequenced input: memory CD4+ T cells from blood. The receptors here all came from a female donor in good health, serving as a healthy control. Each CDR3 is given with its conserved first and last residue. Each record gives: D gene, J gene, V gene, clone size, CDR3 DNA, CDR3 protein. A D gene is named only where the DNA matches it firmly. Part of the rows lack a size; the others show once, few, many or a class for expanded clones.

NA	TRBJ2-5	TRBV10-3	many	TGTGCCATCCGTGAAGCGGTTCAAGAGACCCAGTACTTC	CAIREAVQETQYF
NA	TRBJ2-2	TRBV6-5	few	TGTGCCAGCAGTTATGCCTGGACCCGTTCGGGGGAGCTGTTTTTT	CASSYAWTRSGELFF
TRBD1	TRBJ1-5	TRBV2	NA	TGTGCCAGCAGCTCACAGGGGATTCAGCCCCAGCATTTT	CASSSQGIQPQHF
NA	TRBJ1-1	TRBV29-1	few	TGCAGCGTTGAAAAAAGCGGGCGTAAGGCTTTCTTT	CSVEKSGRKAFF
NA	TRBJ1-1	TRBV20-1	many	TGCAGTGCCGTGTCCCGTGGGGGGCGAGGCACTGAAGCTTTCTTT	CSAVSRGGRGTEAFF
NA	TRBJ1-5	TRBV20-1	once	TGCAGTGCTCAGACTATTCGGGATCAGCCCCAGCATTTT	CSAQTIRDQPQHF
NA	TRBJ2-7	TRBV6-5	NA	TGTGCCAGCAGTTACTCCAGGACTAACTACGAGCAGTACTTC	CASSYSRTNYEQYF
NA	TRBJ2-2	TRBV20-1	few	TGCAGTGCAACTCGCCGGCTGAACACCGGGGAGCTGTTTTTT	CSATRRLNTGELFF
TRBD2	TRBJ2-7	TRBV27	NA	TGTGCCAGCAGGAGGAGCGGGAACTCCTACGAGCAGTACTTC	CASRRSGNSYEQYF
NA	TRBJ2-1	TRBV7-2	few	TGTGCCAGCAGGTTAACCGGGACAACCTACAATGAGCAGTTCTTC	CASRLTGTTYNEQFF
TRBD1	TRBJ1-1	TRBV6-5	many	TGTGCCAGCAGTTACGAGACAGGGGGCACTGAAGCTTTCTTT	CASSYETGGTEAFF
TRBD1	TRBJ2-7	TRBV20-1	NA	TGCAGTGCTAGAGACCGTGGGACAGGGCTTGACGAGCAGTACTTC	CSARDRGTGLDEQYF
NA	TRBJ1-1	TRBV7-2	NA	TGTGCTAGCAGCCCAGAGCGGGCGAACACTGAAGCTTTCTTT	CASSPERANTEAFF
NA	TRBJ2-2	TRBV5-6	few	TGTGCCAGCAGCTTGGTGGACGGGGAGCTGTTTTTT	CASSLVDGELFF
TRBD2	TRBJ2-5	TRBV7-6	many	TGTGCCAGCAGCCCCCAGGTAGCGGGGGAGACCCAGTACTTC	CASSPQVAGETQYF
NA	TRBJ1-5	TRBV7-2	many	TGTGCCAGCAGCCCCCGAGGTCAGCCCCAGCATTTT	CASSPRGQPQHF
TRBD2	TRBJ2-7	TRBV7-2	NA	TGTGCCAGCAGTCCTAGCGGGGGAGCAGGTCACGAGCAGTACTTC	CASSPSGGAGHEQYF
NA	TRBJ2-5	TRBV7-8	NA	TGTGCCAGCAGCTCACGGGGTTACCAAGAGACCCAGTACTTC	CASSSRGYQETQYF
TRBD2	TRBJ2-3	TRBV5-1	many	TGCGCCAGCAGCCTGGGACTAGCGGGAGGAGTAGATACGCAGTATTTT	CASSLGLAGGVDTQYF
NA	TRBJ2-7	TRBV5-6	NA	TGTGCCAGCAGCGTGGGACTGGGAGGCTACGAGCAGTACTTC	CASSVGLGGYEQYF
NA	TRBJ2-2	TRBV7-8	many	TGTGCCAGCAGCTTATACCCCGGGGAGCTGTTTTTT	CASSLYPGELFF
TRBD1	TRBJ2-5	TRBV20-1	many	TGCAGCGCTGGATTGACAGGGGGTCGGGAGACCCAGTACTTC	CSAGLTGGRETQYF
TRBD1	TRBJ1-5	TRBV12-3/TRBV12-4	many	TGTGCCAGCAGTACCGGGACAGGTAATAATCAGCCCCAGCATTTT	CASSTGTGNNQPQHF
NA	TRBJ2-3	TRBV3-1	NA	TGTGCCAGCAGCCCGTTGGGGGGCCGGGCAGATACGCAGTATTTT	CASSPLGGRADTQYF
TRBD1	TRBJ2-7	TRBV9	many	TGTGCCAGCAGCCCGCAGGACAGGGCGTACTACGAGCAGTACTTC	CASSPQDRAYYEQYF
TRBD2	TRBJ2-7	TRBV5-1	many	TGCGCCAGCAGCGAGCCCAGACTAGCGGAAAACTTGGGGGAGCAGTACTTC	CASSEPRLAENLGEQYF
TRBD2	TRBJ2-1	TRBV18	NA	TGTGCCAGCTCACCATTTAGCGGGAGGGCAATAAATGAGCAGTTCTTC	CASSPFSGRAINEQFF
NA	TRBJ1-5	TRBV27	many	TGTGCCAGCAGCCCCCCCGGGGGTCAGCCCCAGCATTTT	CASSPPGGQPQHF
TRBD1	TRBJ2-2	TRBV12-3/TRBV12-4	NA	TGTGCCAGCAGTCTGATGACAGGGGGTAATACCGGGGAGCTGTTTTTT	CASSLMTGGNTGELFF
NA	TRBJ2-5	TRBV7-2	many	TGTGCCAGCAGCTTAGCCCTCAGCGGAGAGACCCAGTACTTC	CASSLALSGETQYF
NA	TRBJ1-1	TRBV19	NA	TGTGCCAGTAGCCTTCGGGCCAGAGAGTTTGAAGCTTTCTTT	CASSLRAREFEAFF
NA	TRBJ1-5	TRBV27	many	TGTGCCAGCAGCCGAGACCCTAATAGCAATCAGCCCCAGCATTTT	CASSRDPNSNQPQHF
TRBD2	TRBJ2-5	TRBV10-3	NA	TGTGCCACTATCCCAGCGGGAGGCTCAGAGACCCAGTACTTC	CATIPAGGSETQYF
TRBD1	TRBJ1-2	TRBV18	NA	TGTGCCAGCTCACTAACGGGACAGCCTAACTATGGCTACACCTTC	CASSLTGQPNYGYTF
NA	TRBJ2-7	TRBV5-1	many	TGCGCCAGCAGCTTGACAGGAACGACCAACGAGCAGTACTTC	CASSLTGTTNEQYF
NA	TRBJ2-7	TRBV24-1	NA	TGTGCCACCGAGACTTTTTTAATCCGGGACTCCAAGAGGGATTACGAGCAGTACTTC	CATETFLIRDSKRDYEQYF
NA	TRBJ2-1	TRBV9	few	TGTGCCAGCAGCCCCACCCCAGGGACCCAGCGGTCCTACAATGAGCAGTTCTTC	CASSPTPGTQRSYNEQFF
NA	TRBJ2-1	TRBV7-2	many	TGTGCCAGCAGCTTATTGGTAAGCGGAGTTGAGCAGTTCTTC	CASSLLVSGVEQFF
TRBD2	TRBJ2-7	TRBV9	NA	TGTGCCAGCAGCGTACTAGGGACTAGCGGGAGCGACGAGCAGTACTTC	CASSVLGTSGSDEQYF
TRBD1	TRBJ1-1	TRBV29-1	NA	TGCAGCGTCGTTTGGAACACAGGGGGCACTGAAGCTTTCTTT	CSVVWNTGGTEAFF
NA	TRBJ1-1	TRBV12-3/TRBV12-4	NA	TGTGCCAGCAGTTTGACGATGTACACTGAAGCTTTCTTT	CASSLTMYTEAFF
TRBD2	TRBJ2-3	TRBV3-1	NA	TGTGCCAGCAGCATAAGCGGGGCTAGCACAGATACGCAGTATTTT	CASSISGASTDTQYF
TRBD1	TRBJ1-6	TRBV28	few	TGTGCCAGTACCCACAGGGGGCTCGGGGGGAATTCACCCCTCCACTTT	CASTHRGLGGNSPLHF
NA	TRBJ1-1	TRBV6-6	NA	TGTGCCAGCAGTTACGGGAGGGGGAACACTGAAGCTTTCTTT	CASSYGRGNTEAFF
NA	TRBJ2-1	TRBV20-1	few	TGCAGCGCATTACAGGGCGGGAGCCACAATGAGCAGTTCTTC	CSALQGGSHNEQFF
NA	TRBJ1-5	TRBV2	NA	TGTGCCAGCAGTGATCTAGCAGGTCAGCCCCAGCATTTT	CASSDLAGQPQHF
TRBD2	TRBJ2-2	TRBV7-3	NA	TGTGCCAGCAGCCCTAGCGGGAGGGCCGTCGGGGAGCTGTTTTTT	CASSPSGRAVGELFF
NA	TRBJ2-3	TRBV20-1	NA	TGCAGTGCTAGCGGGAGTCCCCCACACACAGATACGCAGTATTTT	CSASGSPPHTDTQYF
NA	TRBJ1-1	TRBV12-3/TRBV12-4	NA	TGTGCCAGCATCGAACAGGGTCTCGGTGAAGCTTTCTTT	CASIEQGLGEAFF